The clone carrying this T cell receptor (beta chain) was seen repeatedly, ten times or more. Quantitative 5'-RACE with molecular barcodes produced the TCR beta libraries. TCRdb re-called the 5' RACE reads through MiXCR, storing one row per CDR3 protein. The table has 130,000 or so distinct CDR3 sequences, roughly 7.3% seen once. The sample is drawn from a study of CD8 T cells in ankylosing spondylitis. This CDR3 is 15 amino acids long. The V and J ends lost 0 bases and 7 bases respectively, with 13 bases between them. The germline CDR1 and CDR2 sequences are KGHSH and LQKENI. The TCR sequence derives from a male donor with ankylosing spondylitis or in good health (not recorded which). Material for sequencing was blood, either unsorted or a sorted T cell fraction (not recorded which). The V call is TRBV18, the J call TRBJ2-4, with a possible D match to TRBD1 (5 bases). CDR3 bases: TGTGCCAGCTCACCACCAGGCTCGAAGGGGAACATTCAGTACTTC. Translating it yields CASSPPGSKGNIQYF.